Following are 9 T cell receptor beta chains from one sample sequenced in a study of cytomegalovirus exposure and HLA in healthy donors. With 60 Vbeta and 13 Jbeta primers, the PCR was carried out. Some clones are missing from TCRdb's copy, which holds only in-frame ones; the method was immunoSEQ multiplex PCR. The sample consists of 150,000 to 200,000 clones, roughly 83% of them appearing once. Sequencing was done on a sample of PBMCs. The receptors were gathered from a woman aged 45-59 years in good health and CMV-seronegative.

V gene TRBV5-6 combines with J gene TRBJ1-4; 7 bases fit TRBD1. The CDR3 is 14 residues long. CDR1 and CDR2 from the germline V gene are SGHDT and YYEEEE. V trimming: 4 bases; J trimming: 4 bases; junction bases outside the gene matches: 4. The CDR3 DNA sequence: TGTGCCAGCAGCCGACAGGGCATTAATGAAAAACTGTTTTTT. It is translated as CASSRQGINEKLFF.

The chain has TRBV19 and TRBJ1-2, with 12 bases that match TRBD1. Germline V gene lookup returns CDR1 LNHDA and CDR2 SQIVND (reference sequence). This CDR3 has 16 amino acids. Losses at the gene ends were 7 bases for V and 6 bases for J; bases not matched to a gene: 12. CDR3 region: CASKPPGTGGIHGYTF. Written as DNA, the CDR3 is TGTGCCAGTAAGCCCCCCGGGACAGGGGGCATCCATGGCTACACCTTC.

Comments on this clone: Other DNA sequences in this sample translate to the same CDR3. The V call is TRBV5-1, the J call TRBJ1-2; 7 nucleotides agree with TRBD1. The germline V gene encodes CDR1 SGHRS and CDR2 YFSETQ. The V gene end was trimmed by 4 bases and the J gene end by 4 bases; junction bases not matched to a gene: 4. CDR3 length equals 13 residues. The CDR3 is CASSLDRAYGYTF. In nucleotides, the CDR3 is TGCGCCAGCAGCCTAGACAGGGCCTATGGCTACACCTTC.

The gene calls are TRBV18 and TRBJ1-3; D is unclear. The CDR3 consists of 15 residues. Trimming took 3 bases from V and 0 from J, leaving 9 bases between them. The germline V gene has CDR1 KGHSH and CDR2 LQKENI. The CDR3 protein is CASSPGLHSGNTIYF. The CDR3 coding sequence is TGTGCCAGCTCACCCGGACTGCACTCTGGAAACACCATATATTTT.

The genes are TRBV5-1 and TRBJ1-4; D is ambiguous. V lost 5 bases and J 4 bases, leaving 9 bases between the germline ends. This CDR3 contains 13 residues. Per the germline V gene, CDR1 is SGHRS and CDR2 is YFSETQ. In nucleotides, the CDR3 is TGCGCCAGCAGTCAGGCTGTTAATGAAAAACTGTTTTTT. Its protein product is CASSQAVNEKLFF.

DNA of the CDR3: TGTGCCAGCAGTACCTCCGGGACAGCGGCTGAAAAACTGTTTTTT. This sequence encodes CASSTSGTAAEKLFF. V is TRBV2 and J is TRBJ1-4; 7 bases are shared with TRBD1. Per the germline V gene, CDR1 is SNHLY and CDR2 is FYNNEI. This CDR3 comprises 15 residues. Germline trimming cut 5 bases from V and 7 bases from J; bases unmatched to any gene: 10.

The chain carries TRBV19 and TRBJ1-5; the D gene is possibly TRBD1 (5 bases). From germline, CDR1 is LNHDA and CDR2 SQIVND (reference sequence). CDR3 length: 18 amino acids. V was trimmed by 7 bases and J by 4 bases, leaving 26 bases between them. CDR3: CASTSVGRGAIGNQPQHF. The CDR3 DNA reads TGTGCCAGTACCTCCGTCGGGAGGGGCGCGATCGGAAATCAGCCCCAGCATTTT.

V usage is TRBV6-6 and J usage is TRBJ2-3, with TRBD1 matching 9 bases. J lost 3 bases, V lost 6 bases, and 10 bases had no gene match. The CDR3 is made up of 16 amino acids. In germline, CDR1 is MNHNY, CDR2 SVGAGI (reference sequence). The DNA for the CDR3 is TGTGCCAGCAGCCGAGGGACAGGGATGTCTACAGATACGCAGTATTTT. Translation gives CASSRGTGMSTDTQYF.

Comments on this clone: At one boundary the junction diverges from the germline segment, which might be a read error. The chain employs TRBV7-9 and TRBJ1-1; D possibly corresponds to TRBD1 (6 bases). This CDR3 contains 15 residues. CDR1 SEHNR and CDR2 FQNEAQ come from the germline V gene (reference sequence). For the CDR3, the DNA is TGTTCCAGCAGCTTGACCGGGACACCCAACACTGAAGCTTTCTTT. Protein sequence: CSSSLTGTPNTEAFF.